Listed here are 18 T cell receptor beta chains from one sample, sequenced in a study of shared T cell receptors in the human thymus. Profiling relied on immunoSEQ multiplex PCR, and the TCRdb table lists in-frame clones only, not all of them. Of some 720,000 clones listed, approximately 87% are singletons. A further study also used this sample, focusing on human thymus T cells.

The sequenced sample was thymocytes. The receptors were gathered from a boy younger than two with a congenital heart defect.

This clone was detected once. J is TRBJ2-7 and V is TRBV27; 9 bases line up with TRBD1. The trim removed 6 bases at V and 7 bases at J, leaving 7 bases unmatched. The length of the CDR3 is 13 residues. Germline-derived CDR1 and CDR2 are MNHEY and SMNVEV (reference sequence). DNA of the CDR3: TGTGCCAGCAGCGGACAGGGGTCATGGGAGCAGTACTTC. As protein: CASSGQGSWEQYF.

The chain carries TRBV4-2 and TRBJ2-3; D call uncertain. Germline-derived CDR1 and CDR2 are LGHNA and YNFKEQ. Trimming removed 0 bases from V and 6 bases from J, with 13 bases in between. CDR3 length: 15 amino acids. CDR3 sequence reads: CASSQERSGMDTQYF. CDR3 nucleotides: TGTGCCAGCAGCCAAGAGAGGTCTGGCATGGATACGCAGTATTTT.

In this sample, this clone turned up once. The CDR3 DNA reads as TGTGCCAGCAGCCCACAGGGTTCTGGGGCCAACGTCCTGACTTTC. Protein sequence: CASSPQGSGANVLTF. This chain uses TRBV4-2 with TRBJ2-6; TRBD1 is a possible D gene (6 bases). The CDR3 consists of 15 residues. V gave up 4 bases and J gave up 1 base, with 8 bases separating them. The germline V gene encodes CDR1 LGHNA and CDR2 YNFKEQ.

The gene calls are TRBV28 and TRBJ2-1, with 8 nucleotides matching TRBD1. The V segment lost 6 bases and the J segment 0 bases; nucleotides outside the gene matches: 16. The CDR3 is 19 residues long. The germline V gene has CDR1 MDHEN and CDR2 SYDVKM. CDR3 protein: CASSPSGQVTISSYNEQFF. CDR3 nucleotide sequence: TGTGCCAGCAGCCCCTCGGGACAGGTAACTATCAGCTCCTACAATGAGCAGTTCTTC.

CDR3 DNA: TGTGCCAGAAGCACCCCAGGGATCAGCTACGAGCAGTACTTC. As protein: CARSTPGISYEQYF. This chain connects TRBV21-1 to TRBJ2-7; the DNA was not used to check the table's D call, TRBD1. TRBV21-1 is a listed pseudogene. This CDR3 spans 14 amino acids.

The chain has TRBV2 and TRBJ2-2, with TRBD2 as a possible D gene (6 bases). The CDR3 contains 15 residues. Germline loops: CDR1 SNHLY, CDR2 FYNNEI. V lost 0 bases to trimming and J lost 1 base, with 6 bases between them. CDR3 loop: CASSEASGNTGELFF. In DNA, the CDR3 is TGTGCCAGCAGTGAAGCTAGCGGGAACACCGGGGAGCTGTTTTTT.

This chain uses TRBV28 with TRBJ2-1, with 7 nucleotides matching TRBD2. From germline, CDR1 is MDHEN and CDR2 SYDVKM. The CDR3 is 18 residues long. J lost 0 bases, V lost 3 bases, and 11 bases had no gene match. The CDR3 spells CASSFNLGREFSYNEQFF. For the CDR3, the DNA is TGTGCCAGCAGTTTCAATTTGGGGCGGGAGTTCTCCTACAATGAGCAGTTCTTC.

This chain connects TRBV14 to TRBJ2-3; 7 nucleotides agree with TRBD1. The CDR3 extends over 16 amino acids. Unmatched junction bases numbered 7, after V lost 2 bases and J lost 2 bases. The germline V gene has CDR1 SGHDN and CDR2 FVKESK. The CDR3 bases are TGTGCCAGCAGCCAACTCCGGGACAGAATCACAGATACGCAGTATTTT. This gives the protein CASSQLRDRITDTQYF.

A single count supports this clone. The chain carries TRBV5-6 and TRBJ1-5; perhaps TRBD1 as D (6 bases). V lost 4 bases and J 2 bases, leaving 22 bases between the germline ends. Germline lookup yields CDR1 SGHDT and CDR2 YYEEEE. The CDR3 has 18 residues. CDR3 nucleotide sequence: TGTGCCAGCAGCATTCACTACAAGCAGGGGATTGGCAATCAGCCCCAGCATTTT. This encodes CASSIHYKQGIGNQPQHF.

The rearrangement joins TRBV7-2 to TRBJ2-1; no firm D call. The CDR3 has 14 residues. Germline CDR1 and CDR2: SGHTA and FQGNSA. V lost 0 bases and J 5 bases, leaving 8 bases between the germline ends. CDR3 sequence (DNA): TGTGCCAGCAGCTTAGCGGAGCTTAACAATGAGCAGTTCTTC. Translated: CASSLAELNNEQFF.

The CDR3 bases are TGTGCCAGTAAGGGGTTAGGTGCCAATGAGCAGTTCTTC. Residues: CASKGLGANEQFF. The chain couples TRBV19 to TRBJ2-1; a weak D match, TRBD1 (5 bases). Germline lookup yields CDR1 LNHDA and CDR2 SQIVND (reference sequence). This CDR3 has 13 residues. V shed 7 bases and J shed 6 bases, with 13 bases lying between them.

The chain has TRBV5-1 and TRBJ2-3; the D gene is possibly TRBD2 (5 bases). There are 14 residues in the CDR3. The ends were cut back, 1 base at V and 0 bases at J, with 6 bases in the middle. Germline V CDR1 and CDR2: SGHRS, YFSETQ. This CDR3 reads CASSLSSSTDTQYF. Here the CDR3 DNA reads TGCGCCAGCAGCTTGTCTAGCAGCACAGATACGCAGTATTTT.

The genes are TRBV29-1 and TRBJ2-1; TRBD2 matches at 8 bases. CDR3 length: 13 amino acids. V was clipped by 8 bases and J by 3 bases; unmatched bases: 6. Germline V gene lookup returns CDR1 SQVTM and CDR2 ANQGSEA. This CDR3 is CSIGRACYNEQFF. CDR3 DNA: TGCAGCATCGGGAGGGCCTGCTACAATGAGCAGTTCTTC.

This rearrangement joins TRBV6-1 to TRBJ2-7; TRBD1 aligns across 8 bases. Germline trimming cut 6 bases from V and 2 bases from J; bases unmatched to any gene: 9. The CDR3 is made up of 15 amino acids. From germline, CDR1 is MNHNS and CDR2 SASEGT. The CDR3, as DNA: TGTGCCAGCAGAGTAAGGGACAGGCCGACCTACGAGCAGTACTTC. It yields the protein CASRVRDRPTYEQYF.

The V and J genes are TRBV14 and TRBJ2-7; 7 nucleotides align to TRBD2. V gave up 4 bases and J gave up 0 bases; unmatched junction bases: 9. The CDR3 has 16 residues. The germline CDR1 and CDR2 sequences are SGHDN and FVKESK. CDR3 nucleotides: TGTGCCAGCAGCCTTTCTGGAGGGGACTACTCCTACGAGCAGTACTTC. This encodes CASSLSGGDYSYEQYF.

CDR3 nucleotides: TGCGCCAGCAGCCCGCGGACTAGCGGTGAGACCCAGTACTTC. Protein sequence: CASSPRTSGETQYF. V gene TRBV5-1 combines with J gene TRBJ2-5, with 10 bases fitting TRBD2. Looked up from germline, CDR1 is SGHRS and CDR2 is YFSETQ. The CDR3 covers 14 residues. With V trimmed by 4 bases and J by 5 bases, 5 bases remained unmatched.

This chain joins TRBV6-5 and TRBJ2-7, with a weak D call TRBD1 (6 bases). The CDR3 totals 15 residues. V was pared by 5 bases and J by 0 bases, with 14 bases between. In germline, CDR1 is MNHEY, CDR2 SVGAGI. DNA for the CDR3: TGTGCCAGCAGTAAACAGGGAACACCCTCCTACGAGCAGTACTTC. Translating it yields CASSKQGTPSYEQYF.

This rearrangement joins TRBV27 to TRBJ2-7, with 13 bases identical to TRBD2. The CDR3 has 20 residues. In germline, CDR1 is MNHEY, CDR2 SMNVEV (reference sequence). V shed 5 bases and J 2 bases; nucleotides not matched to a gene: 18. In DNA, the CDR3 is TGTGCCAGCAGTCCCCCCCGGACTAGCGGGAGAGGGACGGGTACCTACGAGCAGTACTTC. This encodes CASSPPRTSGRGTGTYEQYF.